Only a few counts were recorded for the clone carrying this TCR beta chain. This entry belongs to a study of blood T cell repertoires in COVID-19. The wider study: Sources were T cells, B-cell-depleted T cells, or PBMCs; the material itself was cDNA or gDNA.

V dropped 3 bases and J dropped 4; count of bases not matched to a gene: 8. The CDR3 has 16 amino acids. Germline V gene data show CDR1 as SNHLY and CDR2 as FYNNEI. Authors' analysis steps: Reference gene primer amplification gave estimated nucleated cell counts. Generated by immunoSEQ multiplex PCR, the TCRdb table keeps only in-frame clones and is missing some. V and J calls and clone size are those listed in that table; D and trimming were worked out from the DNA. The data show 200,000 to 300,000 clones, 75% to 90% seen once. The TCR was taken from a woman between 40 and 55 years old with acute or convalescent COVID-19. The rearrangement uses TRBV2 and TRBJ2-2; 7 nucleotides match TRBD2. Sequencing was done on a sample of peripheral blood. The CDR3 reads CASSESSGTITGELFF. The DNA for the CDR3 is TGTGCCAGCAGTGAGTCTAGCGGCACTATCACCGGGGAGCTGTTTTTT.